Described below is a single T cell receptor (beta chain) sequence and its context. The data were taken from a study of blood T cell repertoires in COVID-19. Study information: Sites in the United States, Italy and Spain provided acute and convalescent COVID-19 samples. Sources were T cells, B-cell-depleted T cells, or PBMCs; the material itself was cDNA or gDNA.

How the authors handled the data: Counts of nucleated cells, estimated from reference gene primer amplification, were obtained. Libraries were prepared by immunoSEQ multiplex PCR; TCRdb keeps only in-frame clonotypes and omits some of them. V and J calls and clone size come straight from that table; D and trimming were deduced from the DNA. The table records just over 90,000 clones, around four fifths of them present only once. Material: peripheral blood. The receptor was derived from a human donor in a cohort sampled during active COVID-19.

The CDR3 loop reads CASSSWGTGVEKLFF. CDR3 nucleotide sequence: TGTGCCAGCAGTTCCTGGGGGACAGGGGTGGAAAAACTGTTTTTT. The V gene is TRBV27, the J gene TRBJ1-4, with TRBD1 matching 10 bases. V shed 4 bases and J 8 bases; nucleotides not matched to a gene: 7. The CDR3 contains 15 residues. Germline V lookup: CDR1 MNHEY, CDR2 SMNVEV (reference sequence).